These 14 T cell receptor beta chains were all obtained from the same sample, sequenced in a study of technical replicates of blood from a handful of donors. The protocol was immunoSEQ multiplex PCR, while the TCRdb copy is restricted to in-frame clones and leaves out a portion. Here the sample spans about 100,000 clones, nearly 96% being singletons. Sequencing used T cells isolated from PBMCs. Receptors originate from a human donor in good health.

The chain combines TRBV28 with TRBJ1-2; D possibly corresponds to TRBD1 (5 bases). The ends were cut back, 3 bases at V and 4 bases at J, with 12 bases in the middle. CDR1 is MDHEN and CDR2 is SYDVKM in the germline V gene. This CDR3 contains 14 residues. CDR3 nucleotide sequence: TGTGCCAGCAGTTTCAGGCAGGGCAGCTATGGCTACACCTTC. Protein: CASSFRQGSYGYTF.

The chain combines TRBV12-5 with TRBJ2-7; TRBD2 matches at 8 bases. The CDR3 contains 15 residues. V was clipped by 3 bases and J by 0 bases; unmatched bases: 4. Germline V lookup: CDR1 LGHNT, CDR2 FRNRAP. CDR3 bases: TGTGCTAGTGGTTTTAGGCGGGGGGACTCCTACGAGCAGTACTTC. This codes for CASGFRRGDSYEQYF.

V and J are TRBV6-1 and TRBJ1-1, with D unclear. The CDR3 length is 14 residues. V lost 2 bases, J lost 1 base, and 8 bases lay in between. Germline CDR1 and CDR2: MNHNS and SASEGT. CDR3 sequence (DNA): TGTGCCAGCAGTGAACTTATAGCGAACACTGAAGCTTTCTTT. This codes for CASSELIANTEAFF.

This clone is a singleton in its sample. This chain joins TRBV28 and TRBJ2-2; 10 bases align to TRBD2. Germline loops: CDR1 MDHEN, CDR2 SYDVKM. The CDR3 is 16 amino acids. The V and J ends lost 7 bases and 0 bases, in that order; junction bases with no gene match: 5. This CDR3 reads CASKPSGSANTGELFF. The CDR3 DNA sequence: TGTGCCAGCAAACCTAGCGGGAGTGCGAACACCGGGGAGCTGTTTTTT.

V and J are TRBV19 and TRBJ1-2; no reliable D call. Trimming pared 5 bases from V and 4 bases from J, leaving 11 bases between. The germline V gene has CDR1 LNHDA and CDR2 SQIVND (reference sequence). The CDR3 spans 13 residues. The CDR3 is CASSPTFAYGYTF. The CDR3 bases are TGTGCCAGTAGTCCTACGTTTGCCTATGGCTACACCTTC.

The genes are TRBV6-1 and TRBJ1-2; a possible D gene is TRBD1 (6 bases). The CDR3 totals 14 residues. Trimming took off 5 bases at V and 4 bases at J, with 14 bases between the two ends. Germline V gene lookup returns CDR1 MNHNS and CDR2 SASEGT. The chain's CDR3 is CASSPQTGIYGYTF. CDR3 nucleotides: TGTGCCAGCAGTCCGCAGACAGGAATCTATGGCTACACCTTC.

DNA for the CDR3: TGTGCCAGCAGTGAAGGGGCGGGAGTCACAAATGAGCAGTTCTTC. Its protein is CASSEGAGVTNEQFF. The chain couples TRBV25-1 to TRBJ2-1; TRBD2 agrees at 7 bases. The germline CDR1 and CDR2 sequences are MGHDK and SYGVNS. The junction had 8 bases not matched to a gene; V was cut back by 2 bases and J by 7 bases. This CDR3 region has 15 residues.

The genes are TRBV4-1 and TRBJ1-2, with D hard to call. The CDR3 covers 16 residues. Trimming pared 0 bases from V and 8 bases from J, leaving 19 bases between. CDR1 and CDR2 (germline): MGHRA, YSYEKL. The CDR3 sequence: CASSQDSASGVGGYTF. Here the CDR3 DNA reads TGCGCCAGCAGCCAAGACTCTGCGTCCGGGGTTGGAGGCTACACCTTC.

The rearrangement joins TRBV27 to TRBJ1-1; 11 positions agree with TRBD1. CDR1 is MNHEY, CDR2 SMNVEV, per germline (reference sequence). V gave up 1 base and J gave up 3 bases; unmatched junction bases: 1. The CDR3 is made up of 15 amino acids. The CDR3 here is CASSLWGQGDTEAFF. The CDR3 DNA is TGTGCCAGCAGTTTATGGGGACAGGGGGACACTGAAGCTTTCTTT.

This chain uses TRBV7-2 with TRBJ2-2; D not resolved. Germline loops: CDR1 SGHTA, CDR2 FQGNSA. The CDR3 has 12 amino acids. The V and J ends lost 5 bases and 8 bases respectively, with 9 bases between them. The CDR3: CASSAAQGELFF. DNA for the CDR3: TGTGCCAGCAGCGCGGCCCAGGGGGAGCTGTTTTTT.

In this sample, this clone turned up once. The chain recombines TRBV25-1 with TRBJ1-1; 9 positions match TRBD1. The CDR3 loop spans 16 amino acids. With V trimmed by 1 base and J by 5 bases, 8 bases remained unmatched. Germline CDR1 reads MGHDK; CDR2 reads SYGVNS. As DNA, the CDR3 is TGTGCCAGCAGTGAATCCCCACTGACAGGGGGGACTGAAGCTTTCTTT. Its translation is CASSESPLTGGTEAFF.

This clone was detected only once. V is TRBV28 and J is TRBJ2-2, with D possibly being TRBD1 (6 bases). CDR1 is MDHEN and CDR2 is SYDVKM in the germline V gene. V was cut by 5 bases and J by 1 base, with 14 bases left in between. The CDR3 loop spans 16 amino acids. The CDR3 spells CASSRQASLNTGELFF. The CDR3, as DNA: TGTGCCAGCAGTCGACAGGCGTCCTTGAACACCGGGGAGCTGTTTTTT.

This sequence joins TRBV13 and TRBJ2-5, with D possibly being TRBD2 (6 bases). The ends were cut back, 5 bases at V and 5 bases at J, with 21 bases in the middle. The CDR3 sequence is 16 residues long. Germline V lookup: CDR1 PRHDT, CDR2 FYEKMQ (reference sequence). This chain's CDR3 is CASSLTYGGTTETQYF. CDR3 bases: TGTGCCAGCAGCCTAACCTACGGGGGAACCACGGAGACCCAGTACTTC.

The V call is TRBV25-1, the J call TRBJ2-7; TRBD1 matches 10 bases. From germline, CDR1 is MGHDK and CDR2 SYGVNS. V lost 8 bases and J lost 3; bases outside the gene matches: 7. The CDR3 consists of 14 residues. The CDR3 protein is CASRGTGAVYEQYF. In DNA, the CDR3 is TGTGCCAGCCGAGGGACAGGGGCTGTCTACGAGCAGTACTTC.